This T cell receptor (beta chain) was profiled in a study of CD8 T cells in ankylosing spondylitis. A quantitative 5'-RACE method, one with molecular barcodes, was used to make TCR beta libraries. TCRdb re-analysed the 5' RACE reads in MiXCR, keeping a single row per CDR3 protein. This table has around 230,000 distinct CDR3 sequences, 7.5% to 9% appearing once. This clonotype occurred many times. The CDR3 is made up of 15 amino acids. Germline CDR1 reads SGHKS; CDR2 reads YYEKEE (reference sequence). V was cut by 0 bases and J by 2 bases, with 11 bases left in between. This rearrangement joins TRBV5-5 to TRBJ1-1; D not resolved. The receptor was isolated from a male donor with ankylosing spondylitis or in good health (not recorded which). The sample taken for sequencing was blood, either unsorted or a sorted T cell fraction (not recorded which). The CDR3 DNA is TGTGCCAGCAGCTTGGGTCTGTCGGCAAACACTGAAGCTTTCTTT. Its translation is CASSLGLSANTEAFF.